These T cell receptor beta chains were read from a single sample in a study of blood T cell repertoires in COVID-19. Using immunoSEQ multiplex PCR, the repertoire was profiled, and TCRdb retains in-frame clones only, with some absent. This table has under 50,000 clones, 84% appearing once. The source material was peripheral blood. The source of these receptors is a man in his fifties with active COVID-19. Each CDR3 is given with its conserved first and last residue. D genes are given only for firm matches. Clone sizes are given selectively: once, few, many, or a class where the clone is expanded.

>TRBJ2-2|TRBV4-1|.|once
CASSQEGGLTNTGELFF
>TRBJ1-4|TRBV5-1|.|.
CASSKARPGQRGNEKLFF
>TRBJ1-2|TRBV10-2|TRBD1|.
CASQGQGQGYTF
>TRBJ2-1|TRBV18|TRBD2|.
CASSGLDPGNEQFF
>TRBJ2-2|TRBV12-2|.|.
CASRLGRGNPAGELFF
>TRBJ2-2|TRBV29-1|.|.
CSVGGAGELFF
>TRBJ2-3|TRBV7-6|TRBD2|.
CASSISAGGPTDTQYF
>TRBJ1-2|TRBV6-5|TRBD1|few
CASRSPGQGDYGYTF
>TRBJ1-2|TRBV5-6|.|.
CASSLARGGNYGYTF
>TRBJ2-4|TRBV7-2|TRBD1|.
CASSTWTGVSKNIQYF
>TRBJ1-2|TRBV7-9|TRBD1|.
CASSISAPYRGGYTF
>TRBJ1-5|TRBV20-1|.|.
CSASAQINQPQHF
>TRBJ1-3|TRBV5-6|.|.
CASSRVVGNTIYF
>TRBJ1-1|TRBV18|.|.
CASSPTGLNTEAFF
>TRBJ1-3|TRBV3-1/TRBV3-2|.|.
CASSQGGYGNTIYF
>TRBJ2-7|TRBV2|.|.
CAMGRNSYEQYF
>TRBJ1-2|TRBV18|TRBD1|.
CASSPVGQGYGYTF
>TRBJ2-3|TRBV5-5|TRBD2|.
CASSLLAGIRSTDTQYF
>TRBJ2-1|TRBV7-9|TRBD2|.
CASSFGTSGGPYNEQFF
>TRBJ2-6|TRBV28|TRBD2|.
CASSSGGASGANVLTF
>TRBJ2-1|TRBV3-1/TRBV3-2|TRBD2|.
CASSQKGLGANEQFF
>TRBJ2-2|TRBV2|TRBD2|.
CASNLAGTNTGELFF
>TRBJ2-1|TRBV7-2|.|.
CASSLPGTPKFF
>TRBJ1-2|TRBV7-2|.|.
CASSLQTNYGYTF
>TRBJ2-2|TRBV5-5|TRBD2|.
CASSLLAGANTGELFF
>TRBJ1-1|TRBV7-9|.|.
CASSLGGANTEAFF
>TRBJ1-6|TRBV27|.|.
CASSFSPSSGDSPLHF
>TRBJ2-6|TRBV10-3|.|.
CAISPRVGESGANVLTF
>TRBJ1-4|TRBV7-2|TRBD1|.
CASSLGTGNEKLFF
>TRBJ2-7|TRBV6-5|TRBD2|.
CASSYSRLASYEQYF
>TRBJ2-7|TRBV6-5|TRBD1|.
CASTPDRGYYEQYF
>TRBJ1-1|TRBV12-3/TRBV12-4|.|few
CASSPGEPLEAFF
>TRBJ2-4|TRBV5-5|TRBD1|.
CASSLANRGHAKNIQYF
>TRBJ2-7|TRBV7-2|.|few
CASSFFDRAYEQYF
>TRBJ1-1|TRBV7-9|.|large
CASSEGSEAFF
>TRBJ2-5|TRBV5-1|.|.
CASSLRPDSQETQYF
>TRBJ2-2|TRBV20-1|.|.
CSASTANTGELFF
>TRBJ2-7|TRBV24-1|.|.
CATSDLGDEQYF
>TRBJ1-3|TRBV6-1|.|.
CASSEGVTGTIYF
>TRBJ2-5|TRBV7-6|TRBD1|.
CASSLPRQGLQETQYF
>TRBJ2-1|TRBV5-4|TRBD2|.
CASSRLAGGPNEQFF
>TRBJ1-1|TRBV19|TRBD1|.
CASSSQGAVTEAFF
>TRBJ1-6|TRBV11-2|.|.
CASSSDAGSGSPLHF
>TRBJ2-3|TRBV7-9|.|.
CASSFLQGWTQYF
>TRBJ1-4|TRBV19|.|.
CASSIKSGKGKLFF
>TRBJ2-1|TRBV12-3/TRBV12-4|.|.
CASSTSGFDEQFF
>TRBJ2-1|TRBV6-2/TRBV6-3|TRBD2|.
CASSPREGGNYNEQFF
>TRBJ2-3|TRBV3-1/TRBV3-2|TRBD2|once
CASSQGPAGDTDTQYF
>TRBJ1-1|TRBV6-2/TRBV6-3|.|medium-sized
CASSLTTGAEAFF
>TRBJ2-2|TRBV7-9|.|once
CASSSSWELFF
>TRBJ1-2|TRBV27|.|.
CASSPSGGAYRGYTF
>TRBJ2-2|TRBV5-1|TRBD1|.
CASSPTGQTGELFF
>TRBJ2-7|TRBV15|.|.
CATSRENRLTTYEQYF
>TRBJ1-2|TRBV6-2/TRBV6-3|.|.
CASSYHKISGYYGYTF
>TRBJ1-6|TRBV28|TRBD1|once
CASSPYRGPDSPLHF
>TRBJ1-5|TRBV6-5|.|few
CASGGSNQPQHF
>TRBJ2-1|TRBV10-1|.|.
CASKDSPNEQFF